These 26 T cell receptor beta chains were all obtained from the same sample, sequenced in a study of T cell repertoires in cytomegalovirus infection. One entry per CDR3 protein, called by TCRdb with MiXCR from the reads. The sample has about 230,000 distinct CDR3 sequences, 6% to 8% seen once. Sequencing was done on a sample of PBMCs. Receptors were obtained from a human donor in good health (CMV status not recorded). Some clones in this sample may be carry-over from other donors' samples.

This clonotype was recorded many times. The rearrangement links TRBV6-2 or TRBV6-3 to TRBJ2-5; 8 bases match TRBD2. The CDR3 is 14 amino acids. After removal of 7 bases from V and 5 bases from J, the junction contained 9 bases not matched to a gene. Germline loops: CDR1 MNHEY, CDR2 SVGEGT. This CDR3 is CASTLLAAGETQYF. Written as DNA, the CDR3 is TGTGCCAGCACCCTACTAGCGGCCGGGGAGACCCAGTACTTC.

This clonotype was seen many times. V gene TRBV18 combines with J gene TRBJ2-1; 8 nucleotides align to TRBD1. The CDR3 covers 14 residues. After removal of 6 bases from V and 4 bases from J, the junction contained 5 bases not matched to a gene. Germline lookup yields CDR1 KGHSH and CDR2 LQKENI. Here the CDR3 reads CASSTGQVYNEQFF. The CDR3 DNA sequence: TGTGCCAGCTCCACGGGACAGGTATACAATGAGCAGTTCTTC. Supplemented by reference TRBV18 and TRBJ2-1, the full variable domain reads NAGVMQNPRHLVRRRGQEARLRCSPMKGHSHVYWYRQLPEEGLKFMVYLQKENIIDESGMPKERFSAEFPKEGPSILRIQQVVRGDSAAYFCASSTGQVYNEQFFGPGTRLTVL.

This clonotype was seen at least ten times. This chain uses TRBV28 with TRBJ2-7; D may be TRBD1 (6 bases). CDR1 is MDHEN and CDR2 is SYDVKM in the germline V gene. Trimming took off 4 bases at V and 3 bases at J, with 16 bases between the two ends. The CDR3 sequence is 15 residues long. The DNA for the CDR3 is TGTGCCAGCAGTTCTCCCACAGGGAAGGTCTACGAGCAGTACTTC. Encoded protein: CASSSPTGKVYEQYF.

This clonotype was seen many times. V usage is TRBV4-1 and J usage is TRBJ2-5; D ambiguous. CDR3 length equals 15 residues. Per the germline V gene, CDR1 is MGHRA and CDR2 is YSYEKL. Trimming took off 3 bases at V and 1 base at J, with 12 bases between the two ends. The CDR3 sequence is CASSHFEAIQETQYF. CDR3 DNA sequence: TGCGCCAGCAGCCACTTCGAAGCGATCCAAGAGACCCAGTACTTC.

This clonotype was found many times. The chain has TRBV9 and TRBJ2-2, with 10 bases lining up with TRBD1. From germline, CDR1 is SGDLS and CDR2 YYNGEE. Trimming took 0 bases from V and 6 from J; bases not matched to a gene: 11. The CDR3 is 18 amino acids. The CDR3 coding sequence is TGTGCCAGCAGCGTAGGACAGGGGGCGCCTATCGACCCCGGGGAGCTGTTTTTT. Translating it yields CASSVGQGAPIDPGELFF. Full variable domain (outside the CDR3, taken from reference TRBV9 and TRBJ2-2): DSGVTQTPKHLITATGQRVTLRCSPRSGDLSVYWYQQSLDQGLQFLIQYYNGEERAKGNILERFSAQQFPDLHSELNLSSLELGDSALYFCASSVGQGAPIDPGELFFGEGSRLTVL.

The table lists this clonotype with a few counts. This rearrangement joins TRBV5-5 to TRBJ2-3; D possibly uses TRBD1 or TRBD2 (5 bases each). V lost 0 bases to trimming and J lost 1 base, with 12 bases between them. Germline V gives CDR1 SGHKS, CDR2 YYEKEE (reference sequence). This CDR3 comprises 16 residues. The CDR3 sequence is CASSLGRQGRTDTQYF. Here the CDR3 DNA reads TGTGCCAGCAGCTTGGGGCGGCAGGGACGCACAGATACGCAGTATTTT.

This clonotype was observed many times. The chain has TRBV12-3 or TRBV12-4 and TRBJ1-4; no definite D call. This CDR3 region has 14 residues. V lost 1 base and J 6 bases, leaving 9 bases between the germline ends. For the CDR3, the DNA is TGTGCCAGCAGTTTAGGGCCTCTGGATGAAAAACTGTTTTTT. Residues: CASSLGPLDEKLFF.

This clonotype was seen many times. This chain connects TRBV20-1 to TRBJ1-2, with no clear D. This CDR3 is 12 amino acids long. Per germline, CDR1 DFQATT and CDR2 SNEGSKA (reference sequence). V lost 0 bases to trimming and J lost 3 bases, with 5 bases between them. The CDR3, as DNA: TGCAGTGCTAGAGAGGGCGACTATGGCTACACCTTC. It is translated as CSAREGDYGYTF.

This clonotype was counted many times. V usage is TRBV14 and J usage is TRBJ2-5, with 9 nucleotides matching TRBD1. The V gene end was trimmed by 4 bases and the J gene end by 5 bases; junction bases not matched to a gene: 5. CDR3 length: 14 amino acids. CDR1 and CDR2 (germline): SGHDN, FVKESK. The CDR3, as DNA: TGTGCCAGCAGCCCGGACAGGGGACGGGAGACCCAGTACTTC. This encodes CASSPDRGRETQYF.

In the case of this clonotype: A much bigger clone sits one base away, suggesting this may be a read error. The rearrangement joins TRBV29-1 to TRBJ1-4; 7 bases fit TRBD1. Germline CDR1 is SQVTM and CDR2 is ANQGSEA. This CDR3 is 13 amino acids long. CDR3: CSVTGTVNSKLSF. DNA for the CDR3: TGCAGCGTGACCGGGACAGTTAATTCAAAACTGTCTTTT.

Many counts were recorded for this clonotype. The chain uses TRBV29-1 and TRBJ2-7; D might be TRBD2 (5 bases). This CDR3 region has 12 residues. Germline V gene lookup returns CDR1 SQVTM and CDR2 ANQGSEA. Deletions cut 4 bases from V and 0 bases from J, with 7 bases between. The CDR3 loop is CSVAEGSYEQYF. In nucleotides, the CDR3 is TGCAGCGTTGCAGAGGGCTCCTACGAGCAGTACTTC.

This clonotype was seen many times. The chain joins TRBV28 to TRBJ1-1; D might be TRBD1 (6 bases). The CDR3 is 14 residues long. V was trimmed by 6 bases and J by 0 bases, leaving 11 bases between them. Per the germline V gene, CDR1 is MDHEN and CDR2 is SYDVKM. In nucleotides, the CDR3 is TGTGCCAGCAGGCGGACAGTTATGAACACTGAAGCTTTCTTT. Protein product: CASRRTVMNTEAFF.

This clonotype was observed many times. The chain carries TRBV6-1 and TRBJ2-7, with TRBD1 matching 9 bases. V gave up 5 bases and J gave up 2 bases; unmatched junction bases: 7. CDR3 length equals 15 residues. CDR1 is MNHNS, CDR2 SASEGT, per germline. CDR3: CASSRPGTGTYEQYF. The CDR3 DNA sequence: TGTGCCAGCAGTAGACCCGGGACAGGGACCTACGAGCAGTACTTC.

This clonotype has at least ten counts. The chain is built from TRBV6-2 or TRBV6-3 and TRBJ2-1, with D tentatively TRBD1 or TRBD2 (5 bases each). Germline-derived CDR1 and CDR2 are MNHEY and SVGEGT. The CDR3 has 13 amino acids. V lost 7 bases to trimming and J lost 10 bases, with 17 bases between them. The CDR3 DNA is TGTGCCAGCACCAACCCTGCTGGGACGGAGCAGTTCTTC. Translation gives CASTNPAGTEQFF.

This clonotype was recorded at least ten times. The chain uses TRBV7-2 and TRBJ2-2, with 7 bases aligning to TRBD2. Unmatched junction bases numbered 4, after V lost 3 bases and J lost 6 bases. CDR1 and CDR2 from the germline V gene are SGHTA and FQGNSA. This CDR3 is built from 14 residues. The CDR3 DNA reads TGTGCCAGCAGCTTCGATGGACTAGCCGGGGAGCTGTTTTTT. It yields the protein CASSFDGLAGELFF.

This clonotype turned up a few times. This chain joins TRBV20-1 and TRBJ2-7; D possibly corresponds to TRBD1 (5 bases). Between the trimmed V and J ends, which lost 3 bases and 4 bases, there was a span of 16 bases. Germline assignment: CDR1 DFQATT and CDR2 SNEGSKA (reference sequence). The CDR3 has 14 amino acids. CDR3 protein: CSARPTVDEYEQYF. The CDR3 coding sequence is TGCAGTGCTAGGCCGACAGTCGACGAGTACGAGCAGTACTTC.

This clonotype was found a few times. A much larger clone differs by one base, so this may be a read error. The V gene is TRBV5-4, the J gene TRBJ2-3; D remains unclear. The CDR3 loop spans 12 amino acids. Germline V gene data show CDR1 as SGHNT and CDR2 as YYREEE (reference sequence). The DNA for the CDR3 is TGTGTCAGCAGCCAGTACAAGGATACGCAGTATTTT. This encodes CVSSQYKDTQYF.

This clonotype has ten or more counts. The chain combines TRBV7-2 with TRBJ1-1, with 10 bases identical to TRBD1. This CDR3 has 16 amino acids. Trimming removed 5 bases from V and 3 bases from J; junction bases left unmatched: 9. Germline-derived CDR1 and CDR2 are SGHTA and FQGNSA. The CDR3 here is CASSAPRTGGDTEAFF. CDR3 DNA sequence: TGTGCCAGCAGCGCGCCGAGGACAGGGGGGGACACTGAAGCTTTCTTT.

This chain uses TRBV7-9 with TRBJ1-4; no firm D call. The germline gives CDR1 SEHNR, CDR2 FQNEAQ (reference sequence). The ends were cut back, 2 bases at V and 8 bases at J, with 9 bases in the middle. The CDR3 length is 13 residues. In DNA form, the CDR3 reads TGTGCCAGCAGCTTAACAGTTGACGAAAAACTGTTTTTT. Its translation: CASSLTVDEKLFF.

In its sample, this clonotype was seen many times. The chain combines TRBV14 with TRBJ2-2, with TRBD2 as a possible D gene (6 bases). The germline V and J ends were trimmed by 2 bases and 6 bases, with 16 bases remaining between them. The germline gives CDR1 SGHDN, CDR2 FVKESK. The length of the CDR3 is 16 residues. DNA for the CDR3: TGTGCCAGCAGCCAAAGGAGGGGCGTTCCGTCCGGGGAGCTGTTTTTT. Encoded protein: CASSQRRGVPSGELFF.

This clonotype was seen many times. V and J are TRBV20-1 and TRBJ1-1; the D gene is possibly TRBD1 (5 bases). CDR1 and CDR2 (germline): DFQATT, SNEGSKA (reference sequence). V was cut by 0 bases and J by 6 bases, with 14 bases left in between. The CDR3 is made up of 14 amino acids. DNA for the CDR3: TGCAGTGCTAGAGATCACGGAAGGGACGCTGAAGCTTTCTTT. It codes for CSARDHGRDAEAFF.

This clonotype was counted ten times or more. The chain combines TRBV28 with TRBJ2-1; D possibly matches TRBD1 or TRBD2 (8 bases each). The CDR3 consists of 17 residues. Trimming removed 1 base from V and 5 bases from J, with 18 bases in between. The germline gives CDR1 MDHEN, CDR2 SYDVKM. The CDR3 sequence: CASSLSRGRGADNEQFF. The CDR3, as DNA: TGTGCCAGCAGTTTATCCAGGGGGCGGGGGGCCGACAATGAGCAGTTCTTC.

This clonotype was seen repeatedly, ten times or more. The V and J genes are TRBV29-1 and TRBJ2-7, with 9 bases that match TRBD1. With V trimmed by 6 bases and J by 5 bases, 8 bases remained unmatched. The germline V gene has CDR1 SQVTM and CDR2 ANQGSEA. This CDR3 has 13 amino acids. In nucleotides, the CDR3 is TGCAGCGTGGGTGGGACAGGGTTTAACGAGCAGTACTTC. Translating gives CSVGGTGFNEQYF.

The table lists this clonotype with many counts. The CDR3 loop is CASSPGQEPSGANVLTF. CDR3 bases: TGTGCCAGCTCACCCGGACAGGAGCCCTCTGGGGCCAACGTCCTGACTTTC. The chain links TRBV18 to TRBJ2-6; TRBD1 aligns across 7 bases. J was trimmed by 0 bases and V by 3 bases; bases with no gene match: 5. Germline-derived CDR1 and CDR2 are KGHSH and LQKENI. This CDR3 is 17 amino acids long.

This clonotype appeared many times. The J gene is TRBJ1-2, the V gene TRBV6-6, with no clear D. The germline V gene encodes CDR1 MNHNY and CDR2 SVGAGI (reference sequence). CDR3 size: 14 residues. V lost 5 bases and J 4 bases, leaving 14 bases between the germline ends. In DNA, the CDR3 is TGTGCCAGCAGTCATACAGCGGGTTCCTATGGCTACACCTTC. It encodes CASSHTAGSYGYTF.

This clonotype has a single count. A much larger clone differs by one base, so this may be a read error. This sequence joins TRBV28 and TRBJ1-5; D is perhaps TRBD1 (6 bases). Germline V gene lookup returns CDR1 MDHEN and CDR2 SYDVKM. This CDR3 region has 9 residues. Trimming stripped 11 bases from V and 9 bases from J, with 8 bases between. DNA for the CDR3: TGTGCCTCCAGGGGGCCCCAGCATTTT. Amino acids: CASRGPQHF.